This TCR beta chain was retrieved from a study of ipilimumab plus nivolumab after autologous stem cell transplantation. Across the study: DLBCL patients had primary refractory or relapsed disease.

Using immunoSEQ multiplex PCR, the repertoire was profiled, and TCRdb retains in-frame clones only, with some absent. Here the sample spans around 20,000 clones, 70% to 85% being singletons. Patients got ipilimumab 1 mg/kg beginning 14 to 28 days post-transplant. Specimen: PBMCs, collected in a trial of ipilimumab plus nivolumab as post-transplant consolidation. The TCR sequence derives from a male donor with diffuse large B-cell lymphoma.

CDR3 sequence reads: CASSLGRSAGEETQYF. The DNA of the CDR3 is TGTGCCAGCAGCCTCGGACGATCGGCGGGGGAAGAGACCCAGTACTTC. The chain recombines TRBV4-2 with TRBJ2-5; 7 nucleotides match TRBD2. Trimming removed 4 bases from V and 3 bases from J; junction bases left unmatched: 11. Germline CDR1 is LGHNA and CDR2 is YNFKEQ. This CDR3 comprises 16 residues.